This entry concerns a single T cell receptor (beta chain). Its antigen is currently unknown. Sampled while nominally healthy, donors likely had unrecorded immune exposures. This entry comes from a study of cytomegalovirus exposure and HLA in healthy donors. General study points: 87-base-pair reads could not separate some V segments, including TRBV6-2 and TRBV6-3. The study listed some 160 cytomegalovirus-associated TCR beta chains. The classifier, whose performance was assessed in both the original and validation cohorts, reportedly diagnosed cytomegalovirus status with high specificity and sensitivity.

The CDR3 is 14 residues long. Germline-derived CDR1 and CDR2 are ENHRY and SYGVKD. V shed 7 bases and J 5 bases; nucleotides not matched to a gene: 9. The PCR was carried out with 60 Vbeta primers and 13 Jbeta primers. Method: immunoSEQ multiplex PCR; TCRdb's copy keeps in-frame clones and lacks some. Found here are 60,000 to 80,000 clones, around four fifths of them singletons; the top ten hold roughly 3%. What was sequenced was PBMCs. The sequence was obtained from a woman in her twenties or thirties in good health and CMV-seronegative. The rearrangement links TRBV10-3 to TRBJ1-1; 8 bases agree with TRBD1. CDR3 loop: CAITSGQGVTEAFF. As DNA, the CDR3 is TGTGCCATCACCTCCGGACAGGGAGTGACTGAAGCTTTCTTT.